The present T cell receptor (beta chain) was sequenced within a study of T cells in Graves' hyperthyroidism and ophthalmopathy. This clonotype was picked up many times. For Graves' hyperthyroidism to be stable, ophthalmopathy could not progress within 18 months. Participants, patients aged 18 to 65, had newly diagnosed hyperthyroidism with a duration under 2 months. Exclusions: uncontrolled infection, other autoimmune disease, pregnancy, lactation. This CDR3 spans 15 amino acids. From germline, CDR1 is SGHRS and CDR2 YFSETQ. V shed 1 base and J 5 bases; nucleotides not matched to a gene: 4. TCR beta CDR3 regions were amplified from RNA. With the HTBI primer set, the TCR CDR3 went through a first round of RT-PCR. One entry per CDR3 protein results from TCRdb running MiXCR on the multiplex PCR reads. This sample carries around 420,000 distinct CDR3 sequences, approximately 15% of them seen once, and the ten largest clones take 13% to 15%.

The chain is built from TRBV5-1 and TRBJ2-1, with 9 bases lining up with TRBD1. This clonotype originated in a woman younger than 35 with Graves' hyperthyroidism. Sequencing was carried out using blood. CDR3 residues: CASSLFRDRDNEQFF. The CDR3 coding sequence is TGCGCCAGCAGCTTGTTCCGGGACAGGGACAATGAGCAGTTCTTC.